The TCR beta chain described here comes from a study of CD8 T cells in Susac syndrome. In this sample, this clonotype turned up once. With 7 bases clipped from V and 4 bases from J, the junction kept 8 bases outside the gene matches. The V gene's germline CDR1 is SQVTM and CDR2 ANQGSEA. The CDR3 contains 16 residues. RNA, at 0.5 to 1 ug, was reverse transcribed with random hexamers. A single record per CDR3 protein comes from TCRdb applying MiXCR to the immunoSEQ multiplex PCR reads. Counted here are about 240,000 distinct CDR3 sequences, about 96% occurring once; the ten biggest clones make up about 0.095%. TEMRA cells were FACS-enriched, with CD8+ and CD4+ T cells isolated negatively.

Sequenced input: CD4+ T cells from PBMCs. This sequence originates from a human donor with Susac syndrome. V usage is TRBV29-1 and J usage is TRBJ2-1; TRBD2 matches 15 bases. The CDR3, as DNA: TGCAGCGGGGCGGGACTAGCGGGAGGACGTTACAATGAGCAGTTCTTC. This codes for CSGAGLAGGRYNEQFF.